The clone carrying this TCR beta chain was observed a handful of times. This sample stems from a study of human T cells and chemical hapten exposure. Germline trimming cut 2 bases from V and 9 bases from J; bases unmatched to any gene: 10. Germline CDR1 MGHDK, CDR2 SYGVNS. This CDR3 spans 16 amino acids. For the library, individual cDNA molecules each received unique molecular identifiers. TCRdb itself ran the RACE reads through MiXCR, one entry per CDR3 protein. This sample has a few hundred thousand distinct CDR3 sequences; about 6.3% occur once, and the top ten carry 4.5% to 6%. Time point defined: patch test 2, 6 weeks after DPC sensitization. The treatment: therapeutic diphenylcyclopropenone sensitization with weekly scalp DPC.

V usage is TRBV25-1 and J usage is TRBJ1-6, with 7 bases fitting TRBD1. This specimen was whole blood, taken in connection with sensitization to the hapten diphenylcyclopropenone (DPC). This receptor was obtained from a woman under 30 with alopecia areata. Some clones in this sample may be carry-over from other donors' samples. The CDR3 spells CASSEEYEGAGSPLHF. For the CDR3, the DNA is TGTGCCAGCAGTGAAGAATATGAGGGGGCTGGTTCACCCCTCCACTTT.